This T cell receptor beta chain was sequenced in a study of cytomegalovirus exposure and HLA in healthy donors. Looking at the study overall: Caucasian-associated ancestry cluster membership applied to approximately 81% of around 400 genotyped donors. General observations from the study: A later analysis associated around 17,000 TCR beta sequences with HLA alleles at a 0.05 false discovery rate.

CDR1 is LGHNA and CDR2 is YNFKEQ in the germline V gene. The CDR3 extends over 15 amino acids. Trimming took 0 bases from V and 5 from J, leaving 10 bases between them. A note on this clone: Its antigen is currently unknown.

The PCR made use of 60 Vbeta and 13 Jbeta primers. Sequencing was performed with immunoSEQ multiplex PCR; in TCRdb, only in-frame clones are kept and a portion is missing. This sample has approximately 110,000 clones, with roughly two thirds found just once. This TCR was recovered from a man aged 40-55 years in good health and CMV-seronegative. The chain couples TRBV4-2 to TRBJ2-2; a weak D match, TRBD2 (5 bases). Sequences were obtained from PBMCs. CDR3 loop: CASSQEGGGTGELFF. DNA of the CDR3: TGTGCCAGCAGCCAAGAGGGCGGAGGTACCGGGGAGCTGTTTTTT.